The 8 T cell receptor beta chains given below trace back to one sample, sequenced in a study of blood T cell repertoires in COVID-19. The repertoire was sequenced with immunoSEQ multiplex PCR; TCRdb's copy has only in-frame clones and lacks some. Of hundreds of thousands of clones in the sample, roughly four fifths were seen once. Sequencing used peripheral blood. All receptors come from a woman between 70 and 85 years old with acute or convalescent COVID-19.

This chain connects TRBV7-9 to TRBJ2-3; 9 nucleotides line up with TRBD2. Germline V gives CDR1 SEHNR, CDR2 FQNEAQ (reference sequence). The length of the CDR3 is 13 residues. The chain's CDR3 is CVARGGVRDTQYF. The CDR3, as DNA: TGTGTCGCGCGCGGGGGGGTGAGAGATACGCAGTATTTT.

V usage is TRBV10-3 and J usage is TRBJ2-3, with 7 bases aligning to TRBD1. Per germline, CDR1 ENHRY and CDR2 SYGVKD. The CDR3 runs 20 residues. V lost 0 bases, J lost 4 bases, and 19 bases stayed unmatched. The CDR3 sequence is CAISESKSVRGNNGADTQYF. In nucleotides, the CDR3 is TGTGCCATCAGTGAGTCGAAATCGGTCAGGGGGAACAACGGCGCAGATACGCAGTATTTT.

The rearrangement links TRBV10-3 to TRBJ2-3; 10 bases line up with TRBD2. J was trimmed by 7 bases and V by 6 bases; bases with no gene match: 7. This CDR3 has 14 amino acids. CDR1 is ENHRY, CDR2 SYGVKD, per germline. DNA for the CDR3: TGTGCCATCAGACCTGGGACTAGCGCATATACGCAGTATTTT. This codes for CAIRPGTSAYTQYF.

The rearrangement links TRBV18 to TRBJ1-2, with a possible D match to TRBD1 (5 bases). The CDR3 sequence is 15 residues long. The V end was cut by 0 bases, the J end by 4 bases, with 12 bases between. The germline CDR1 and CDR2 sequences are KGHSH and LQKENI. DNA of the CDR3: TGTGCCAGCTCACCACCTCCGGAAAGGGGCTATGGCTACACCTTC. This codes for CASSPPPERGYGYTF.

This clone was recorded only once. Other DNA sequences in this sample translate to the same CDR3. This sequence joins TRBV6-5 and TRBJ2-5; no clear D gene. Trimming took off 0 bases at V and 2 bases at J, with 7 bases between the two ends. The CDR3 loop spans 14 amino acids. Germline V gene sequence: CDR1 MNHEY, CDR2 SVGAGI. CDR3 protein: CASSYSYRQETQYF. CDR3 nucleotides: TGTGCCAGCAGTTACTCGTATAGACAAGAGACCCAGTACTTC.

The chain links TRBV6-1 to TRBJ1-2; 7 nucleotides match TRBD1. The junction had 6 bases not matched to a gene; V was cut back by 1 base and J by 4 bases. Germline loops: CDR1 MNHNS, CDR2 SASEGT. The CDR3 runs to 15 residues. The CDR3, as DNA: TGTGCCAGCAGTGAAGATTGGACAGGTGCCTATGGCTACACCTTC. It is translated as CASSEDWTGAYGYTF.

This clone has more than one count but fewer than ten. The V and J genes are TRBV28 and TRBJ1-2; the match to TRBD1 covers 7 bases. There are 15 residues in the CDR3. CDR1 and CDR2 (germline): MDHEN, SYDVKM. V shed 6 bases and J 6 bases; nucleotides not matched to a gene: 13. The CDR3 DNA sequence: TGTGCCAGCAGATCCAACTTCGACAGGGCGGATGGCTACACCTTC. This translates into CASRSNFDRADGYTF.

V usage is TRBV5-4 and J usage is TRBJ2-5; 7 nucleotides align to TRBD1. This CDR3 is built from 14 residues. Unmatched junction bases numbered 6, after V lost 2 bases and J lost 5 bases. Germline V lookup: CDR1 SGHNT, CDR2 YYREEE (reference sequence). The CDR3, as DNA: TGTGCCAGCAGCTTTGGGACAGAGAGGGAGACCCAGTACTTC. Residues: CASSFGTERETQYF.